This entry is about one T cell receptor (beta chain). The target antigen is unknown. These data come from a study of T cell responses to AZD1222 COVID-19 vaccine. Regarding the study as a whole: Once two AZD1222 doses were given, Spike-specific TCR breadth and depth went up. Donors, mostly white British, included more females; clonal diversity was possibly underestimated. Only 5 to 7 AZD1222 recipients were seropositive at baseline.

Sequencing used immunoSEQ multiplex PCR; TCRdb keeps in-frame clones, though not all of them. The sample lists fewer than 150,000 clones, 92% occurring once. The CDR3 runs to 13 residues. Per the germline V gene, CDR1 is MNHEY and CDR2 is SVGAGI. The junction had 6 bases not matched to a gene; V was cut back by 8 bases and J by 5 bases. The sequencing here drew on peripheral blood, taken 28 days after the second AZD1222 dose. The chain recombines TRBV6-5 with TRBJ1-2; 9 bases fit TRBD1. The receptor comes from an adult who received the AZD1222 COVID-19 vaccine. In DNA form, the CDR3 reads TGTGCCAGCTCGGGACAGGGTCAATATGGCTACACCTTC. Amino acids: CASSGQGQYGYTF.